This TCR beta chain was observed in a study of T-cell reconstitution after alpha-beta-depleted transplantation in children. TCRbeta library preparation incorporated unique molecular identifiers. TCRdb re-called the PCR reads through MiXCR, storing one row per CDR3 protein. Of approximately 980,000 distinct CDR3 sequences listed, about 30% are singletons. CDR3 length: 19 residues. V was pared by 4 bases and J by 0 bases, with 24 bases between. Germline V lookup: CDR1 MDHEN, CDR2 SYDVKM. This sequence was found in a boy under two years old who had a stem cell transplant for SCID, so the T cells may come from the graft donor. Sequenced material: PBMCs, mostly from graft donor cells, taken 360 days after TCRalphabeta/CD19-depleted stem cell transplant. V and J are TRBV28 and TRBJ2-5, with a tentative D call TRBD2 (7 bases). CDR3 residues: CASSSWEGDLWRYQETQYF. The CDR3, as DNA: TGTGCCAGCAGTTCCTGGGAGGGGGACCTTTGGAGGTACCAAGAGACCCAGTACTTC.